Listed here are 25 T cell receptor beta chains from one sample, sequenced in a study of shared clonotypes between healthy human individuals. The method was immunoSEQ multiplex PCR; TCRdb's version includes in-frame clones alone and lacks a portion of them. The sample consists of 980,000 or so clones, around 80% of them appearing once. Material: memory CD4+ T cells sorted from blood. The subset was: CD45RA-negative fraction. Receptors originate from a man between 18 and 35 years old in good health.

This clone has a count of ten or more. The chain recombines TRBV7-4 with TRBJ2-7, with D perhaps TRBD1 (6 bases). The CDR3 is 15 residues long. Germline CDR1 reads SGHVT; CDR2 reads SQSDAQ. V shed 5 bases and J shed 3 bases, with 17 bases lying between them. The CDR3 protein is CASSLDSPQHYEQYF. The CDR3 nucleotides read TGTGCCAGCAGCCTGGACAGTCCCCAACACTACGAGCAGTACTTC.

This sequence joins TRBV21-1 and TRBJ1-2. TRBV21-1 is deemed a pseudogene. This CDR3 is built from 16 residues. In DNA form, the CDR3 reads TGTGCCAGCAGCAAAGAAGAGAGGATGTTGAACTATGGCTACACCTTC. Its translation: CASSKEERMLNYGYTF.

The V call is TRBV15, the J call TRBJ2-5; 7 nucleotides line up with TRBD2. This CDR3 is built from 14 residues. From germline, CDR1 is LNHNV and CDR2 YYDKDF (reference sequence). J lost 0 bases, V lost 7 bases, and 5 bases had no gene match. The CDR3 reads CATTGEGHQETQYF. The CDR3 DNA sequence: TGTGCCACCACGGGGGAGGGCCACCAAGAGACCCAGTACTTC.

The rearrangement uses TRBV7-2 and TRBJ2-6, with 7 nucleotides matching TRBD1. Germline lookup yields CDR1 SGHTA and CDR2 FQGNSA. This CDR3 is 15 amino acids long. J lost 2 bases, V lost 6 bases, and 4 bases had no gene match. CDR3 amino acids: CASSRQGAGANVLTF. CDR3 coding DNA: TGTGCCAGCAGTCGACAGGGCGCTGGGGCCAACGTCCTGACTTTC.

The J gene is TRBJ1-4, the V gene TRBV5-6; possibly TRBD1 for D (6 bases). In germline, CDR1 is SGHDT, CDR2 YYEEEE. The V and J ends lost 0 bases and 7 bases respectively, with 13 bases between them. The CDR3 is 15 residues long. CDR3 DNA: TGTGCCAGCAGCTTGGCCGGTGGGGGCAGTGAAAAACTGTTTTTT. This encodes CASSLAGGGSEKLFF.

V is TRBV21-1 and J is TRBJ1-2. TRBV21-1 constitutes a pseudogene. There are 14 residues in the CDR3. The CDR3 nucleotides read TGTGCCACCTCCGGGAGGCAGCAGAACTATGGCTACACCTTC. Translation gives CATSGRQQNYGYTF.

The V gene is TRBV5-1, the J gene TRBJ2-5, with D unclear. Germline CDR1 SGHRS, CDR2 YFSETQ. The V end was cut by 4 bases, the J end by 1 base, with 8 bases between. The CDR3 has 13 amino acids. The CDR3 sequence is CASSPDIQETQYF. The CDR3 region has the DNA TGCGCCAGCAGCCCCGATATCCAAGAGACCCAGTACTTC. Variable domain in full (rest from reference TRBV5-1 and TRBJ2-5): KAGVTQTPRYLIKTRGQQVTLSCSPISGHRSVSWYQQTPGQGLQFLFEYFSETQRNKGNFPGRFSGRQFSNSRSEMNVSTLELGDSALYLCASSPDIQETQYFGPGTRLLVL.

This clone was seen just once. CDR3 loop: CASSLAQTGIDTQYF. The CDR3 coding sequence is TGTGCCAGCAGCTTAGCGCAGACAGGGATAGATACGCAGTATTTT. The rearrangement joins TRBV7-6 to TRBJ2-3; 7 positions agree with TRBD1. Trimming at V came to 0 bases and at J to 5 bases, leaving 5 bases not matched to a gene. There are 15 residues in the CDR3. CDR1 is SGHVS and CDR2 is FNYEAQ in the germline V gene.

The CDR3: CASRVSGSGETQYF. In DNA form, the CDR3 reads TGTGCCAGCCGCGTCTCAGGTAGCGGGGAGACCCAGTACTTC. This sequence joins TRBV28 and TRBJ2-5, with 7 positions matching TRBD2. Germline loops: CDR1 MDHEN, CDR2 SYDVKM. The J segment lost 5 bases and the V segment lost 8 bases, leaving 11 bases of the junction unmatched. The CDR3 sequence is 14 residues long.

The chain recombines TRBV2 with TRBJ1-5; D uncertain. The CDR3 totals 14 residues. Germline CDR1 is SNHLY and CDR2 is FYNNEI. V was shortened by 6 bases and J by 1 base, with 10 bases between the two germline ends. CDR3 region: CASSDGISNQPQHF. Written as DNA, the CDR3 is TGTGCCAGCAGCGATGGGATCAGCAATCAGCCCCAGCATTTT.

The V and J genes are TRBV5-1 and TRBJ2-4; D gene uncertain. Trimming shortened V by 0 bases and J by 2 bases, and 6 bases separated the two germline ends. The CDR3 runs to 14 residues. The germline V gene has CDR1 SGHRS and CDR2 YFSETQ. CDR3 in DNA: TGCGCCAGCAGCTTGGGGGGTTCCAAAAACATTCAGTACTTC. This sequence encodes CASSLGGSKNIQYF.

The chain carries TRBV5-1 and TRBJ1-4, with 9 bases aligning to TRBD1. CDR3 size: 15 residues. V gave up 5 bases and J gave up 8 bases; unmatched junction bases: 10. Germline CDR1 SGHRS, CDR2 YFSETQ. CDR3 nucleotides: TGCGCCAGCAGTCCCAACAGGGGGCTGGGGGAAAAACTGTTTTTT. Translation gives CASSPNRGLGEKLFF.

This clone was observed a few times. The chain's CDR3 is CASSLALNTEAFF. The CDR3 DNA reads as TGTGCCAGCAGCTTGGCACTGAACACTGAAGCTTTCTTT. The V gene is TRBV5-6, the J gene TRBJ1-1; no clear D. CDR1 and CDR2 from the germline V gene are SGHDT and YYEEEE. Trimming removed 0 bases from V and 0 bases from J, with 3 bases in between. The length of the CDR3 is 13 residues.

The V call is TRBV7-2, the J call TRBJ2-5, with 11 nucleotides matching TRBD2. The ends lost 6 bases at V and 2 bases at J; junction bases unmatched: 5. Germline assignment: CDR1 SGHTA and CDR2 FQGNSA. There are 15 residues in the CDR3. CDR3 nucleotides: TGTGCCAGCAGTTGGCTAGCGGGGGGACAAGAGACCCAGTACTTC. It is translated as CASSWLAGGQETQYF.

The genes are TRBV19 and TRBJ2-7, with 7 positions matching TRBD2. The CDR3 loop spans 14 amino acids. V shed 9 bases, J shed 4 bases, and the junction held 12 bases outside the gene matches. The germline V gene has CDR1 LNHDA and CDR2 SQIVND (reference sequence). CDR3 sequence: CASPGGVAVYEQYF. The CDR3 DNA reads TGTGCCAGCCCTGGGGGGGTAGCGGTTTACGAGCAGTACTTC.

V is TRBV14 and J is TRBJ1-1; D is perhaps TRBD1 (5 bases). The germline gives CDR1 SGHDN, CDR2 FVKESK. This CDR3 has 15 residues. Trimming cost V 3 bases and J 1 base, with 12 bases left between them. The CDR3 nucleotides read TGTGCCAGCAGCCAGAGACAGACTACGAACACTGAAGCTTTCTTT. As protein: CASSQRQTTNTEAFF.

The V call is TRBV28, the J call TRBJ2-7; D might be TRBD2 (6 bases). V lost 5 bases and J lost 6, with 11 bases in between. This CDR3 spans 12 amino acids. The germline gives CDR1 MDHEN, CDR2 SYDVKM. CDR3 nucleotides: TGTGCCAGCAGTGGGTGGAGGGGCGAGCAGTACTTC. Protein sequence: CASSGWRGEQYF.

The gene calls are TRBV5-5 and TRBJ1-4, with TRBD1 as a possible D gene (5 bases). Germline V gene data show CDR1 as SGHKS and CDR2 as YYEKEE (reference sequence). This CDR3 has 16 residues. V shed 6 bases and J shed 0 bases, with 15 bases lying between them. The CDR3 DNA reads as TGTGCCAGCACCGACACGGGGCTTGCAACTAATGAAAAACTGTTTTTT. It codes for CASTDTGLATNEKLFF.

The chain carries TRBV6-5 and TRBJ2-7; TRBD2 is a possible D gene (6 bases). CDR3 length: 14 amino acids. Trimming removed 7 bases at V and 5 bases at J, with 18 bases between. Germline-derived CDR1 and CDR2 are MNHEY and SVGAGI. The CDR3 nucleotides are TGTGCCAGCACCATGGGCGGGACTTACAACGAGCAGTACTTC. Amino acids: CASTMGGTYNEQYF.

In DNA, the CDR3 is TGTGCCAGCAGACAATCGGGTTCAGGCACAGATACGCAGTATTTT. Residues: CASRQSGSGTDTQYF. This chain connects TRBV21-1 to TRBJ2-3; whether TRBD2, the table's D call, matches the DNA was not checked. TRBV21-1 is termed a pseudogene. The length of the CDR3 is 15 residues.

V gene TRBV10-2 combines with J gene TRBJ2-2, with D perhaps given as TRBD1 or TRBD2 (5 bases each). CDR1 WSHSY and CDR2 SAAADI come from the germline V gene. The CDR3 loop spans 15 amino acids. V was clipped by 6 bases and J by 3 bases, with 14 bases between them. In DNA, the CDR3 is TGCGCCAGCAGCGAGGGGAGAGTGGACACCGGGGAGCTGTTTTTT. Amino acid sequence: CASSEGRVDTGELFF.

As regards this clone: Other DNA sequences within the sample encode an identical CDR3. For the CDR3, the DNA is TGTGCCAGCAGTTTGCGGGGGTACTATGGCTACACCTTC. Amino acids: CASSLRGYYGYTF. This sequence joins TRBV28 and TRBJ1-2; possibly TRBD1 for D (5 bases). CDR3 length equals 13 residues. Germline V CDR1 and CDR2: MDHEN, SYDVKM. Deletions cut 3 bases from V and 3 bases from J, with 8 bases between.

This chain uses TRBV6-5 with TRBJ1-5; 9 positions agree with TRBD1. The J segment lost 6 bases and the V segment lost 4 bases, leaving 7 bases of the junction unmatched. Germline CDR1 is MNHEY and CDR2 is SVGAGI. The CDR3 is 15 residues long. The CDR3 DNA sequence: TGTGCCAGCAGTTCCCTCACAGGGGGCGGTCAGCCCCAGCATTTT. It is translated as CASSSLTGGGQPQHF.

V is TRBV5-8 and J is TRBJ1-3; 10 bases are a match to TRBD1. Germline V lookup: CDR1 SGHTS, CDR2 YDEGEE. The CDR3 consists of 17 residues. V dropped 4 bases and J dropped 2; count of bases not matched to a gene: 9. The CDR3 reads CASSRVGTGVPGNTIYF. In DNA, the CDR3 is TGTGCCAGCAGCCGGGTCGGGACAGGGGTCCCTGGAAACACCATATATTTT.

V gene TRBV30 combines with J gene TRBJ1-2; D is perhaps TRBD1 (6 bases). Trimming cost V 3 bases and J 10 bases, with 12 bases left between them. The CDR3 has 11 residues. Germline values: CDR1 GTSNPN, CDR2 SVGIG (reference sequence). CDR3 region: CAWRDRGSYTF. CDR3 DNA sequence: TGTGCCTGGAGGGACAGAGGTTCCTACACCTTC.